These 4 T cell receptor beta chains share one sample of origin, sequenced in a study of blood T cell repertoires in COVID-19. Libraries were prepared by immunoSEQ multiplex PCR; TCRdb keeps only in-frame clonotypes and omits some of them. The sample lists 130,000 to 150,000 clones; about four fifths were seen once. Sequencing was performed on peripheral blood. These receptors originate from a human donor in a cohort sampled during active COVID-19.

The rearrangement links TRBV11-2 to TRBJ2-1, with 8 bases identical to TRBD1. V dropped 5 bases and J dropped 7; count of bases not matched to a gene: 7. Germline V gene data show CDR1 as SGHAT and CDR2 as FQNNGV. The CDR3 totals 14 residues. CDR3 residues: CASSLDRVGNEQFF. For the CDR3, the DNA is TGTGCCAGCAGCCTGGACAGGGTTGGGAATGAGCAGTTCTTC.

This chain joins TRBV4-3 and TRBJ2-3; D unresolved. Trimming stripped 5 bases from V and 5 bases from J, with 11 bases between. The CDR3 extends over 13 amino acids. Germline CDR1 reads LGHNA; CDR2 reads YSLEER. The DNA of the CDR3 is TGCGCCAGCAGCGCACTAAGAGGAGATACGCAGTATTTT. Amino acids: CASSALRGDTQYF.

The chain carries TRBV6-4 and TRBJ2-3; TRBD2 agrees at 9 bases. After removal of 4 bases from V and 2 bases from J, the junction contained 4 bases not matched to a gene. CDR1 is MRHNA, CDR2 SNTAGT, per germline. CDR3 length: 15 amino acids. CDR3 protein: CASSALAGTTDTQYF. In nucleotides, the CDR3 is TGTGCCAGCAGTGCGCTAGCGGGGACCACAGATACGCAGTATTTT.

This clone was detected only a few times. J is TRBJ2-1 and V is TRBV2; weak D call: TRBD1 (5 bases). V gave up 1 base and J gave up 6 bases, with 10 bases separating them. This CDR3 spans 14 amino acids. The germline V gene encodes CDR1 SNHLY and CDR2 FYNNEI. The CDR3 DNA reads TGTGCCAGCAGTGAAGACCGGACAAGCAATGAGCAGTTCTTC. Protein sequence: CASSEDRTSNEQFF.